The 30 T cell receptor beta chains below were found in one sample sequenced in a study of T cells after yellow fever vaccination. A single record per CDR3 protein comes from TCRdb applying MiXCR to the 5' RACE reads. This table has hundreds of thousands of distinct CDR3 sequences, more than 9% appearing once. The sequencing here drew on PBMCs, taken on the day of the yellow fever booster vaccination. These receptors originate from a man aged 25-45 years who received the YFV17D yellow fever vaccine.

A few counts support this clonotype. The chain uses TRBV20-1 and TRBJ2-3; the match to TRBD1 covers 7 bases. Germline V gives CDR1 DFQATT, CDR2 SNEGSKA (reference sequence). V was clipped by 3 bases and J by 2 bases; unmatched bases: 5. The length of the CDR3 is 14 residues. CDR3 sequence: CSASGQVNTDTQYF. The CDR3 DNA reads TGCAGTGCTAGCGGACAGGTTAACACAGATACGCAGTATTTT.

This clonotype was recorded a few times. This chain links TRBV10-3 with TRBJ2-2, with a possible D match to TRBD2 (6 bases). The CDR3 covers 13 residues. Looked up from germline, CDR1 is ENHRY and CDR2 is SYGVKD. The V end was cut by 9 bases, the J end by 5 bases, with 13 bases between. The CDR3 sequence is CAMGISGTGELFF. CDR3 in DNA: TGTGCCATGGGGATTAGCGGAACCGGGGAGCTGTTTTTT.

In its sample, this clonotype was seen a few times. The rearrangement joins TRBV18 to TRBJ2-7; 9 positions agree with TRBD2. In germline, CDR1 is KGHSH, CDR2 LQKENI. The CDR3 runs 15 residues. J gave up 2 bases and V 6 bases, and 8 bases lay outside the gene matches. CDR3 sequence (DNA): TGTGCCAGCTCGCCGCAGACTAGCGGACCCTACGAGCAGTACTTC. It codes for CASSPQTSGPYEQYF.

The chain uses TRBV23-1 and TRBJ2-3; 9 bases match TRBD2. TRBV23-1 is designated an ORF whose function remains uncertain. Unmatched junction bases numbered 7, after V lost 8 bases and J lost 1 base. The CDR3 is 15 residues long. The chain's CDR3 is CASSCGRGRTDTQYF. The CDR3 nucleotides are TGCGCCAGCTCCTGCGGGAGGGGGCGCACAGATACGCAGTATTTT.

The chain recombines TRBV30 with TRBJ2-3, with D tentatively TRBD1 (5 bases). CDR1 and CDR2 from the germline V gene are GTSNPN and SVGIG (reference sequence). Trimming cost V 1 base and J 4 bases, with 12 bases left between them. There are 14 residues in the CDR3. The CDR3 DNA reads TGTGCCTGGAGTGACAATAGGGGCCCAGATACGCAGTATTTT. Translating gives CAWSDNRGPDTQYF. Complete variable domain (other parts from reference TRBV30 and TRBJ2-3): SQTIHQWPATLVQPVGSPLSLECTVEGTSNPNLYWYRQAAGRGLQLLFYSVGIGQISSEVPQNLSASRPQDRQFILSSKKLLLSDSGFYLCAWSDNRGPDTQYFGPGTRLTVL.

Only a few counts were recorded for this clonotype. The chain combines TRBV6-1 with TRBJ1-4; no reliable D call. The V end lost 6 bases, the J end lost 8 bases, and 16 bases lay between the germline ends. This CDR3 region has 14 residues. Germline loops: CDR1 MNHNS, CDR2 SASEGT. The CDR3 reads CASRKTWATEKLFF. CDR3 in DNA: TGTGCCAGCAGAAAGACATGGGCGACCGAAAAACTGTTTTTT.

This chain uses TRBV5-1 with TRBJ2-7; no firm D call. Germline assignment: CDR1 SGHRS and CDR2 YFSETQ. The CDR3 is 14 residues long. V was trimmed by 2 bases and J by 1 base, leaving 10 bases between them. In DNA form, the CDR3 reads TGCGCCAGCAGCTTTTTAGGACGTTCCTACGAGCAGTACTTC. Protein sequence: CASSFLGRSYEQYF.

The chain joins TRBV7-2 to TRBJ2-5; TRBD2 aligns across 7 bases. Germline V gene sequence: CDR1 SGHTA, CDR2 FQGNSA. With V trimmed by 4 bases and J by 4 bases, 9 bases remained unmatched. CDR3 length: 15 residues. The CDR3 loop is CASSSWTSLGETQYF. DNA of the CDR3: TGTGCCAGCAGCTCCTGGACTAGTTTAGGAGAGACCCAGTACTTC.

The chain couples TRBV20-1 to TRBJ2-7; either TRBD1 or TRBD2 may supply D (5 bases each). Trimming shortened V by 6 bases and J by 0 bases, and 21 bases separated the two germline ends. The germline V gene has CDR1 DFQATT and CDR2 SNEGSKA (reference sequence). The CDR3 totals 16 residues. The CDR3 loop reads CSAPIGASRSSYEQYF. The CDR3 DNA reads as TGCAGTGCCCCTATCGGGGCTAGCCGCTCCTCCTACGAGCAGTACTTC.

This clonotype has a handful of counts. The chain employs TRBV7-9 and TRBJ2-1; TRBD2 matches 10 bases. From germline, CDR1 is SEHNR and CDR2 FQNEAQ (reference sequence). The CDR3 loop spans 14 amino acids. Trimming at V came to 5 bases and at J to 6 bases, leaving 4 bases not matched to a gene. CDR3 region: CASSTTSGINEQFF. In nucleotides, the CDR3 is TGTGCCAGCAGCACCACTAGCGGGATCAATGAGCAGTTCTTC. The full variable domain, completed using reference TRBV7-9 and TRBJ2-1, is DTGVSQNPRHKITKRGQNVTFRCDPISEHNRLYWYRQTLGQGPEFLTYFQNEAQLEKSRLLSDRFSAERPKGSFSTLEIQRTEQGDSAMYLCASSTTSGINEQFFGPGTRLTVL.

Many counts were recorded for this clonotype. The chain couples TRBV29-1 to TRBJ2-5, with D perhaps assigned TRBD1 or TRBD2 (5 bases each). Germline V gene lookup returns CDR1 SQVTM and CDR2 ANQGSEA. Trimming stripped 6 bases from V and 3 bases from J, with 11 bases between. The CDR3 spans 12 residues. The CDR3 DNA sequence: TGCAGCGTGGGAGTAGGGGAAGAGACCCAGTACTTC. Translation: CSVGVGEETQYF.

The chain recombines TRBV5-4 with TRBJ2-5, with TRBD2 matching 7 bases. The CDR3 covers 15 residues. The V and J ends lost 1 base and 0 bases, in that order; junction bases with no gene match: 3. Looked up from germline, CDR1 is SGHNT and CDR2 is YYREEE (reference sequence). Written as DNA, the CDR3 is TGTGCCAGCAGCTTGACTAGCGCGTACCAAGAGACCCAGTACTTC. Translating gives CASSLTSAYQETQYF.

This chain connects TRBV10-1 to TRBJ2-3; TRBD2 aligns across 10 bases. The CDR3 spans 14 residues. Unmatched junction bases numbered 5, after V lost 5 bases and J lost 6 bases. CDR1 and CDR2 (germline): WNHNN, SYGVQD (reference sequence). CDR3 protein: CASSSSGSSDTQYF. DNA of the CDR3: TGCGCCAGCAGTTCTAGCGGGAGTTCGGATACGCAGTATTTT.

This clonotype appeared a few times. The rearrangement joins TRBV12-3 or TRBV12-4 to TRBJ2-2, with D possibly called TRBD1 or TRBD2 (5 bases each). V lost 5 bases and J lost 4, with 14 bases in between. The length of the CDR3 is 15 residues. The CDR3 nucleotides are TGTGCCAGCAGTCCGGCCGGGACCCTCACCGGGGAGCTGTTTTTT. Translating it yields CASSPAGTLTGELFF.

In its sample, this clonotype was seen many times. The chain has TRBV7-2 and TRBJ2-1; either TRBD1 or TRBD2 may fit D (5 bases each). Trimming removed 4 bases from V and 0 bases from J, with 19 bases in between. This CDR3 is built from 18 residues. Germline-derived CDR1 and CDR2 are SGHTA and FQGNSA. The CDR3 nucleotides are TGTGCCAGCAGCTCAGCCGGTTTTGGGGGAAGCTCCTACAATGAGCAGTTCTTC. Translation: CASSSAGFGGSSYNEQFF. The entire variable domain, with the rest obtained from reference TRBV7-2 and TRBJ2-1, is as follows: GAGVSQSPSNKVTEKGKDVELRCDPISGHTALYWYRQSLGQGLEFLIYFQGNSAPDKSGLPSDRFSAERTGGSVSTLTIQRTQQEDSAVYLCASSSAGFGGSSYNEQFFGPGTRLTVL.

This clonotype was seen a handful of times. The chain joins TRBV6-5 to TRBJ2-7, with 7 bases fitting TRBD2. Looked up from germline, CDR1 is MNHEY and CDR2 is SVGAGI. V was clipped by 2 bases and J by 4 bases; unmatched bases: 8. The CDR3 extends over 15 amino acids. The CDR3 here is CASSYLQTSPYEQYF. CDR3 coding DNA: TGTGCCAGCAGTTACCTTCAGACTAGCCCATACGAGCAGTACTTC.

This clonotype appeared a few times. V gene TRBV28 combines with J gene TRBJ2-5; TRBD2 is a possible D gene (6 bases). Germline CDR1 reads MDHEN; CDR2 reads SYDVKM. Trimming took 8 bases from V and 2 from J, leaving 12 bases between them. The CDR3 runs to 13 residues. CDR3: CASFGGDQETQYF. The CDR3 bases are TGTGCCAGCTTTGGAGGGGATCAAGAGACCCAGTACTTC.

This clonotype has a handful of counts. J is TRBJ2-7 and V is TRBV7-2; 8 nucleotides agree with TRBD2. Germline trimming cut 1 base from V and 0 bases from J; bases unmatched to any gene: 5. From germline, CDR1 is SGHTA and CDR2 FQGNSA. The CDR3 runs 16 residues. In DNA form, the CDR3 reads TGTGCCAGCAGCTTAGGGGCGGGGGGTGCCTCCTACGAGCAGTACTTC. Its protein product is CASSLGAGGASYEQYF. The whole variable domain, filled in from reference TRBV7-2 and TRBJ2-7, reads GAGVSQSPSNKVTEKGKDVELRCDPISGHTALYWYRQSLGQGLEFLIYFQGNSAPDKSGLPSDRFSAERTGGSVSTLTIQRTQQEDSAVYLCASSLGAGGASYEQYFGPGTRLTVT.

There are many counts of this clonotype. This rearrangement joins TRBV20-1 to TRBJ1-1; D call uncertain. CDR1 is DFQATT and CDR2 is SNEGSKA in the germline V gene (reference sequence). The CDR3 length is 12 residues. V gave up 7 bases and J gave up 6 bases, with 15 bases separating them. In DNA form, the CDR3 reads TGCAGTGTTTCGAAGAGAGAGTCTGAAGCTTTCTTT. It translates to CSVSKRESEAFF.

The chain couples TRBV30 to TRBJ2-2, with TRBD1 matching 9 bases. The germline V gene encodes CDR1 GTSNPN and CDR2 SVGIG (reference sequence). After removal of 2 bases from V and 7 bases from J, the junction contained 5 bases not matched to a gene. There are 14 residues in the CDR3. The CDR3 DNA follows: TGTGCCTGGAGTCGGGACAGGGCGCGCGGGGAGCTGTTTTTT. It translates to CAWSRDRARGELFF.

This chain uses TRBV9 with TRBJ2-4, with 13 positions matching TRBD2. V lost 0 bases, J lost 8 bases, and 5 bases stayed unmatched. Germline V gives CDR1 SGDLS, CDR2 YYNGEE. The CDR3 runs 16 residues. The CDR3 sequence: CASSVGLAGGMDIQYF. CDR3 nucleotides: TGTGCCAGCAGCGTAGGACTAGCGGGAGGCATGGACATTCAGTACTTC.

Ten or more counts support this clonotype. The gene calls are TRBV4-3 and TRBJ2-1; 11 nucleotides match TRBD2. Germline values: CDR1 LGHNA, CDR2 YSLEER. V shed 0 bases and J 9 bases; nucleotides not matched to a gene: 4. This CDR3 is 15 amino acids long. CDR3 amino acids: CASSQELAGAGEQFF. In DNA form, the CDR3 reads TGCGCCAGCAGCCAAGAACTAGCGGGAGCGGGTGAGCAGTTCTTC.

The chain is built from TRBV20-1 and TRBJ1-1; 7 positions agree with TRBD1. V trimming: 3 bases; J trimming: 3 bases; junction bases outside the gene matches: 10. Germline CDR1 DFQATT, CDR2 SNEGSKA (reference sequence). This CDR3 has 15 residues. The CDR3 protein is CSARDRLRGDTEAFF. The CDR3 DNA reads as TGCAGTGCTAGGGACAGGCTTCGGGGGGACACTGAAGCTTTCTTT.

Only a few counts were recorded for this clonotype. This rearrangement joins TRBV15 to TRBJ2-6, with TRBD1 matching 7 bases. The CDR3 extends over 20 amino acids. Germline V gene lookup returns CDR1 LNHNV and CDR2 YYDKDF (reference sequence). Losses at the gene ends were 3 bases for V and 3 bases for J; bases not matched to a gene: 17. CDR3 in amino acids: CATSRKEGTATLGGANVLTF. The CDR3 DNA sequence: TGTGCCACCAGCAGGAAGGAAGGGACAGCCACCCTCGGTGGGGCCAACGTCCTGACTTTC.

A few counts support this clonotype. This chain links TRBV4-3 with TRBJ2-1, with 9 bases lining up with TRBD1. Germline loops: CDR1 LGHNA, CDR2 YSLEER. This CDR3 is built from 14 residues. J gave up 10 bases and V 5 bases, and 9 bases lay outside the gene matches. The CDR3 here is CASSAGTGFSEQFF. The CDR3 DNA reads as TGCGCCAGCAGCGCCGGGACAGGGTTCTCCGAGCAGTTCTTC.

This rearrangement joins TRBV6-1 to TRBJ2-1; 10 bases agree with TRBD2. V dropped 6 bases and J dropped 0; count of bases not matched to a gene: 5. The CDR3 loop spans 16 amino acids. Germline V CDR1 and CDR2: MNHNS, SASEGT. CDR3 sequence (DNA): TGTGCCAGCAGACCCTGGACTAGCGGCTCCTACAATGAGCAGTTCTTC. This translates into CASRPWTSGSYNEQFF.

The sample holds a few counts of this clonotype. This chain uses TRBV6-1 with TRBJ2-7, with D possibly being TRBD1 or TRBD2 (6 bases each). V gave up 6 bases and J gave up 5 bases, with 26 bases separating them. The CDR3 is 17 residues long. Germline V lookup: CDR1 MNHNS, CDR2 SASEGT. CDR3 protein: CASSSGHGRGVNDEQYF. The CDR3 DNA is TGTGCCAGCAGCTCGGGACACGGGCGGGGTGTGAATGACGAGCAGTACTTC.

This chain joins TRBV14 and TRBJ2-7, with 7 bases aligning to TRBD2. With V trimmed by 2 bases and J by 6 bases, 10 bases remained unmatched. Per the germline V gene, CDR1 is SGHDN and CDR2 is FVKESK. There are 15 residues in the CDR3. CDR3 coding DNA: TGTGCCAGCAGCCAATCCGCGGGGGAGGTTAGCGAGCAGTACTTC. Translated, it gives CASSQSAGEVSEQYF.

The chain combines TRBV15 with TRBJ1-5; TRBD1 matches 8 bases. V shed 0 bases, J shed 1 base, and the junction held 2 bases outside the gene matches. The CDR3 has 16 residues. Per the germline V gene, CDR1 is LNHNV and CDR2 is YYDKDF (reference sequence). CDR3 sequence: CATSRDHRGSNQPQHF. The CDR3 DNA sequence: TGTGCCACCAGCAGAGATCACAGGGGGAGCAATCAGCCCCAGCATTTT.

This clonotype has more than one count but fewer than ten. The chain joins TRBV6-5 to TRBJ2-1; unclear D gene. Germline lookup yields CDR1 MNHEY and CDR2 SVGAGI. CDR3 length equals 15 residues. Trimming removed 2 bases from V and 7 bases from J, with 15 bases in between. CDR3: CASSYLGPRTNEQFF. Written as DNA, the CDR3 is TGTGCCAGCAGTTACCTGGGCCCCAGGACGAATGAGCAGTTCTTC.